This is a list of T cell receptor beta chains from one sample in a study of blood T cell repertoires in COVID-19. Assay used: immunoSEQ multiplex PCR; TCRdb lists only in-frame clones, some missing. The sample shows 140,000 to 150,000 clones, around 86% of them seen only once. The sample consisted of peripheral blood. All receptors derive from a human donor in a cohort sampled during active COVID-19. Both conserved end residues are part of each CDR3. D genes are given only for firm matches. Not all rows give a size; the values are once, few, many and, for expanded clones, a class.

- | TRBD2 | TRBJ2-1 | TRBV5-4 | CASSPRRKGTSGGGYNEQFF | TGTGCCAGCAGCCCTAGGAGGAAAGGGACTAGCGGTGGGGGCTACAATGAGCAGTTCTTC
- | TRBD1 | TRBJ2-1 | TRBV25-1 | CATETDRGYINNEQFF | TGTGCCACCGAAACGGACAGGGGCTATATTAACAATGAGCAGTTCTTC
- | - | TRBJ2-7 | TRBV18 | CASSATQAVSYEQYF | TGTGCCAGCTCAGCCACCCAAGCGGTGAGCTACGAGCAGTACTTC
- | TRBD1 | TRBJ2-3 | TRBV29-1 | CSVAGQGGGSTDTQYF | TGCAGCGTTGCGGGACAGGGTGGGGGAAGCACAGATACGCAGTATTTT
- | TRBD2 | TRBJ2-7 | TRBV2 | CASTREAHEQYF | TGTGCCAGCACACGGGAGGCCCACGAGCAGTACTTC
- | TRBD2 | TRBJ2-7 | TRBV28 | CASSSPGLAGGSGQYF | TGTGCCAGCAGTTCCCCGGGACTAGCGGGAGGGTCGGGGCAGTACTTC
- | TRBD1 | TRBJ2-7 | TRBV18 | CASSAGQGALEQYF | TGTGCCAGCTCGGCGGGACAGGGGGCCCTCGAGCAGTACTTC
- | TRBD2 | TRBJ2-7 | TRBV9 | CASSVGETSGNRQYF | TGTGCCAGCAGCGTAGGGGAGACTAGCGGGAATAGGCAGTACTTC
- | TRBD1 | TRBJ2-7 | TRBV7-7 | CASSLGTGLSYEQYF | TGTGCCAGCAGCTTAGGGACAGGGCTCTCCTACGAGCAGTACTTC
- | TRBD2 | TRBJ2-1 | TRBV29-1 | CSVNGLAGVTSYNEQFF | TGCAGCGTAAACGGACTAGCGGGAGTCACCTCCTACAATGAGCAGTTCTTC
- | - | TRBJ2-7 | TRBV28 | CASSLPGEAYEQYF | TGTGCCAGCAGTTTACCGGGGGAGGCCTACGAGCAGTACTTC
- | - | TRBJ2-1 | TRBV24-1 | CATSDSRQQVSKFF | TGTGCCACCAGTGACTCCCGACAGCAGGTTTCAAAGTTCTTC
- | - | TRBJ2-5 | TRBV28 | CASSLRLLAAGQETQYF | TGTGCCAGCAGTTTAAGGTTACTTGCGGCTGGGCAAGAGACCCAGTACTTC
- | TRBD1 | TRBJ2-3 | TRBV6-4 | CASSDRDSSTDTQYF | TGTGCCAGCAGTGACCGGGACAGTTCCACAGATACGCAGTATTTT
few | - | TRBJ1-2 | TRBV7-3 | CASSLQQESGYTF | TGTGCCAGCAGCTTACAGCAGGAAAGTGGCTACACCTTC
- | - | TRBJ1-2 | TRBV28 | CASSLIDRQALSEYGYTF | TGTGCCAGCAGTTTAATAGACAGGCAGGCCCTTTCAGAGTATGGCTACACCTTC
- | - | TRBJ2-1 | TRBV27 | CASSYGNHNEQFF | TGTGCCAGCAGTTACGGGAACCACAATGAGCAGTTCTTC
- | - | TRBJ1-2 | TRBV7-8 | CASSSPVGAGEDGYTF | TGTGCCAGCAGCTCCCCAGTTGGGGCGGGGGAGGATGGCTACACCTTC
- | - | TRBJ2-3 | TRBV27 | CASSQQGGEDTQYF | TGTGCCAGCAGTCAACAGGGTGGGGAAGATACGCAGTATTTT
- | - | TRBJ2-5 | TRBV7-8 | CASSVNRRVGQETQYF | TGTGCCAGCAGCGTGAACCGCAGGGTTGGACAAGAGACCCAGTACTTC
- | - | TRBJ1-5 | TRBV28 | CARSGEGGGNQPQHF | TGTGCCCGCAGTGGGGAGGGGGGGGGCAATCAGCCCCAGCATTTT
- | - | TRBJ2-3 | TRBV15 | CATSRDGRDTDTQYF | TGTGCCACCAGCAGAGATGGCCGGGACACAGATACGCAGTATTTT
- | TRBD2 | TRBJ2-5 | TRBV5-1 | CASEIGRGNQETQYF | TGCGCCAGCGAGATCGGGAGGGGAAATCAAGAGACCCAGTACTTC
- | TRBD2 | TRBJ2-7 | TRBV19 | CASSVGPDSGSLAYEQYF | TGTGCCAGTAGTGTCGGGCCCGATAGCGGGAGCCTCGCCTACGAGCAGTACTTC
- | - | TRBJ2-5 | TRBV4-2 | CASSQGPLGQGGWGPQETQYF | TGTGCCAGCAGCCAAGGCCCCCTCGGACAAGGCGGATGGGGCCCCCAAGAGACCCAGTACTTC
- | - | TRBJ2-7 | TRBV28 | CASSSQAGAQAYEQYF | TGTGCCAGCAGTTCTCAGGCGGGGGCGCAGGCCTACGAGCAGTACTTC
once | - | TRBJ1-4 | TRBV15 | CATSRDRGAEKLFF | TGTGCCACCAGCAGAGACAGGGGCGCGGAAAAACTGTTTTTT
few | TRBD1 | TRBJ2-7 | TRBV7-2 | CASSPQGAGYEQYF | TGTGCCAGCAGTCCTCAGGGGGCAGGCTACGAGCAGTACTTC
- | TRBD2 | TRBJ2-1 | TRBV7-9 | CASSPLAGRHSYNEQFF | TGTGCCAGCAGCCCACTAGCGGGACGCCACTCCTACAATGAGCAGTTCTTC
- | - | TRBJ1-4 | TRBV19 | CASHTGTNEKLFF | TGTGCCAGCCACACAGGGACGAATGAAAAACTGTTTTTT
- | - | TRBJ2-1 | TRBV28 | CASSPFLKAGQRSLYNEQFF | TGTGCCAGCAGCCCCTTTTTAAAAGCGGGTCAAAGATCCCTTTACAATGAGCAGTTCTTC
- | - | TRBJ1-5 | TRBV27 | CASNSGTTNQPQHF | TGTGCCAGCAATTCTGGGACAACTAATCAGCCCCAGCATTTT
- | - | TRBJ2-7 | TRBV4-1 | CASSQDQDPRTQFSYEQYF | TGCGCCAGCAGCCAAGATCAGGATCCGAGAACACAATTCTCCTACGAGCAGTACTTC
- | TRBD2 | TRBJ2-5 | TRBV15 | CATSSVREELQETQYF | TGTGCCACCAGCAGTGTGCGGGAGGAGCTTCAAGAGACCCAGTACTTC
- | TRBD2 | TRBJ2-5 | TRBV10-2 | CASSESRASGPPETQYF | TGCGCCAGCAGTGAGTCGAGGGCTAGCGGGCCGCCGGAGACCCAGTACTTC
- | - | TRBJ1-5 | TRBV18 | CASSPMEGGAAQPQHF | TGTGCCAGCTCACCAATGGAAGGGGGGGCGGCTCAGCCCCAGCATTTT
once | - | TRBJ2-1 | TRBV7-8 | CASSLAGGNEQFF | TGTGCCAGCAGCTTAGCGGGAGGCAATGAGCAGTTCTTC
- | - | TRBJ2-7 | TRBV5-6 | CASSLRGGGYEQYF | TGTGCCAGCAGCTTAAGGGGAGGGGGCTACGAGCAGTACTTC
once | TRBD2 | TRBJ2-1 | TRBV29-1 | CSLRAGGTYNEQFF | TGCAGCCTTAGAGCGGGAGGGACCTACAATGAGCAGTTCTTC
- | - | TRBJ2-3 | TRBV11-3 | CASSLSVEDTQYF | TGTGCCAGCAGCTTGTCGGTTGAAGATACGCAGTATTTT
few | TRBD2 | TRBJ2-7 | TRBV27 | CASSLSTSGEIYEQYF | TGTGCCAGCAGTTTATCGACTAGCGGGGAGATCTACGAGCAGTACTTC
- | TRBD2 | TRBJ2-7 | TRBV3-1/TRBV3-2 | CASSQGGSGSRKYF | TGTGCCAGCAGCCAAGGGGGGAGCGGGAGTAGGAAGTACTTC
- | TRBD1 | TRBJ2-5 | TRBV4-1 | CASSQEYRGQGTQYF | TGCGCCAGCAGCCAAGAGTACAGGGGGCAGGGGACCCAGTACTTC